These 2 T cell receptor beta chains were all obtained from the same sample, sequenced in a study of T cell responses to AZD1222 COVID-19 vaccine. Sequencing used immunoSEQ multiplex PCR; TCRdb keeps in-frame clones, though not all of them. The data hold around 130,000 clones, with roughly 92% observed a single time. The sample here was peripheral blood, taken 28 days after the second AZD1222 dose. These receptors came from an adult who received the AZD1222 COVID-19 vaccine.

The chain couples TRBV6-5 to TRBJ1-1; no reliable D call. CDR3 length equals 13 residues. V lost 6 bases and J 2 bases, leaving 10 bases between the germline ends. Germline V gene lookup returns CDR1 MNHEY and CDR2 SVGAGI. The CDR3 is CASRWTVNTEAFF. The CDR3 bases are TGTGCCAGCAGGTGGACTGTTAACACTGAAGCTTTCTTT.

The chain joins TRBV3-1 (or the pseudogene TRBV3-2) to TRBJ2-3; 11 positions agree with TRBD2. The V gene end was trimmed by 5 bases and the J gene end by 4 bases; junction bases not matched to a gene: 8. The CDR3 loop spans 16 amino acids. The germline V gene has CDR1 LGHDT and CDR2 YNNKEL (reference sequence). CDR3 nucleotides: TGTGCCAGCAGCTTTACTAGCGGGAGTTTCTCAGATACGCAGTATTTT. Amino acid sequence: CASSFTSGSFSDTQYF.